The rows below give T cell receptor beta chains drawn from one sample of a study of response to subunit inactivated influenza vaccine. TCRdb passed the RT-PCR reads through MiXCR, listing each CDR3 protein once. The data hold approximately 730,000 distinct CDR3 sequences, with over 11% observed a single time. This sample comprised PBMCs from blood, obtained less than 15 days before vaccination. The receptors were sampled from a middle-aged man who received an inactivated influenza vaccine. Each CDR3 is given with its conserved first and last residue. D genes are given only for firm matches. Clone size is not always given. Where it is, it says once, few, many or a class for expanded clones.

v_call,clone_size,d_call,j_call,cdr3_aa,cdr3_nt
TRBV27,NA,NA,TRBJ2-7,CASSTQPPLEQYF,TGTGCCAGCAGCACGCAACCCCCTCTCGAGCAGTACTTC
TRBV7-8,many,TRBD1,TRBJ1-6,CASSWRRTGDSPLHF,TGTGCCAGCAGCTGGAGGAGGACAGGGGATTCACCCCTCCACTTT
TRBV9,NA,TRBD1,TRBJ2-2,CASSPGQGVNTGELFF,TGTGCCAGCAGCCCAGGACAGGGAGTGAACACCGGGGAGCTGTTTTTT
TRBV6-1,NA,TRBD1,TRBJ2-2,CASRQQGARNTGELFF,TGTGCCAGCAGACAACAGGGGGCAAGGAACACCGGGGAGCTGTTTTTT
TRBV20-1,NA,TRBD2,TRBJ2-1,CSARGPTSGRSEEQFF,TGCAGTGCTAGAGGACCGACTAGCGGGAGGAGTGAGGAGCAGTTCTTC
TRBV27,NA,NA,TRBJ1-1,CASSWDGLGTEAFF,TGTGCCAGCAGTTGGGACGGGTTGGGCACTGAAGCTTTCTTT
TRBV6-2/TRBV6-3,few,NA,TRBJ2-3,CASSSPGENTQYF,TGTGCCAGCAGCTCTCCAGGGGAGAATACGCAGTATTTT
TRBV10-3,few,NA,TRBJ2-2,CAIGATNTGELFF,TGTGCCATCGGGGCGACCAACACCGGGGAGCTGTTTTTT
TRBV6-2/TRBV6-3,few,NA,TRBJ1-5,CASRETPDSNQPQHF,TGTGCCAGCAGAGAGACACCCGATAGCAATCAGCCCCAGCATTTT
TRBV29-1,few,TRBD2,TRBJ2-2,CSVQTSGRSPGELFF,TGCAGCGTGCAAACTAGCGGGAGGTCGCCCGGGGAGCTGTTTTTT
TRBV29-1,few,NA,TRBJ2-3,CSVKVWGGVVTDTQYF,TGCAGCGTTAAGGTGTGGGGAGGTGTCGTCACAGATACGCAGTATTTT
TRBV5-1,NA,NA,TRBJ2-7,CASSSSLRQKGEQYF,TGCGCCAGCAGCTCCTCTTTGCGTCAAAAGGGCGAGCAGTACTTC
TRBV5-1,few,NA,TRBJ2-7,CASTSIKSEQYF,TGCGCCAGCACGTCCATCAAGAGCGAGCAGTACTTC
TRBV7-9,NA,NA,TRBJ2-5,CASSRRRQVIQETQYF,TGTGCCAGCAGCCGCCGAAGACAGGTGATCCAAGAGACCCAGTACTTC
TRBV28,NA,NA,TRBJ2-1,CASSFPSVVTHYNEQFF,TGTGCCAGCAGTTTCCCTTCGGTAGTTACGCATTACAATGAGCAGTTCTTC
TRBV4-1,few,NA,TRBJ1-1,CASSQGRENTEAFF,TGCGCCAGCAGCCAAGGGCGGGAGAACACTGAAGCTTTCTTT
TRBV5-1,NA,TRBD2,TRBJ2-3,CASHSGTSADTQYF,TGCGCCAGCCACTCCGGGACTAGTGCAGATACGCAGTATTTT
TRBV27,many,TRBD1,TRBJ1-5,CASGRTGEQPQHF,TGTGCCAGCGGTCGGACAGGTGAACAGCCCCAGCATTTT
TRBV18,few,NA,TRBJ1-1,CASSPRPGEQGMNTEAFF,TGTGCCAGCTCACCCCGGCCCGGGGAACAGGGAATGAACACTGAAGCTTTCTTT
TRBV20-1,NA,TRBD2,TRBJ2-3,CSAVFRLAGRVDTQYF,TGCAGTGCCGTCTTTAGACTAGCGGGGAGAGTGGATACGCAGTATTTT
TRBV7-3,NA,TRBD2,TRBJ2-1,CASSISGRGSYNEQFF,TGTGCCAGCAGCATTAGCGGGAGGGGTTCCTACAATGAGCAGTTCTTC
TRBV3-1,many,NA,TRBJ1-2,CASSLSAGDYGYTF,TGTGCCAGCAGCCTGAGTGCAGGAGACTATGGCTACACCTTC
TRBV20-1,NA,TRBD1,TRBJ2-5,CSARAGTGGRETQYF,TGCAGTGCTAGAGCTGGGACAGGGGGCCGGGAGACCCAGTACTTC
TRBV27,few,NA,TRBJ1-1,CASSRPTERNTEAFF,TGTGCCAGCAGTAGACCGACGGAGAGGAACACTGAAGCTTTCTTT
TRBV12-3/TRBV12-4,few,TRBD2,TRBJ2-3,CASSLGLGGRGTDTQYF,TGTGCCAGCAGTTTAGGACTAGGCGGGAGAGGCACAGATACGCAGTATTTT
TRBV7-2,few,NA,TRBJ2-3,CASSATSTRVADTQYF,TGTGCCAGCAGCGCGACTTCTACGAGAGTTGCAGATACGCAGTATTTT
TRBV4-3,NA,NA,TRBJ1-2,CASSQGTGKGYGYTF,TGCGCCAGCAGCCAAGGAACGGGGAAGGGCTATGGCTACACCTTC
TRBV4-2,NA,NA,TRBJ2-7,CASSQGRAVYEQYF,TGTGCCAGCAGCCAAGGACGGGCGGTCTACGAGCAGTACTTC
TRBV3-1,once,NA,TRBJ2-3,CASSPLFTDTQYF,TGTGCCAGCAGCCCCTTATTCACAGATACGCAGTATTTT
TRBV12-3/TRBV12-4,many,NA,TRBJ1-3,CASSPGPSGNTIYF,TGTGCCAGCAGTCCCGGCCCCTCTGGAAACACCATATATTTT
TRBV12-5,NA,NA,TRBJ2-5,CASGSTGNQETQYF,TGTGCTAGTGGCTCGACAGGTAACCAAGAGACCCAGTACTTC
TRBV4-2,many,TRBD1,TRBJ1-5,CASSRDRNNQPQHF,TGTGCCAGCAGCAGGGACAGGAACAATCAGCCCCAGCATTTT
TRBV5-1,many,NA,TRBJ2-5,CASSLEGRGETQYF,TGCGCCAGCAGCTTGGAAGGCCGTGGGGAGACCCAGTACTTC
TRBV13,NA,NA,TRBJ2-5,CASSLAQEASETQYF,TGTGCCAGCAGCTTAGCCCAAGAGGCAAGCGAGACCCAGTACTTC
TRBV20-1,NA,NA,TRBJ1-2,CSAERDRLYGYTF,TGCAGTGCCGAACGGGACCGACTCTATGGCTACACCTTC
TRBV3-1,NA,NA,TRBJ2-6,CASSLTTGSGANVLTF,TGTGCCAGCAGCCTAACAACCGGCTCTGGGGCCAACGTCCTGACTTTC
TRBV5-1,NA,NA,TRBJ2-1,CASSSPALHEQFF,TGCGCCAGCAGCTCCCCCGCTTTACATGAGCAGTTCTTC
TRBV27,NA,NA,TRBJ2-1,CASSSAGWNEQFF,TGTGCCAGCAGTAGTGCAGGGTGGAATGAGCAGTTCTTC
TRBV20-1,NA,NA,TRBJ2-3,CSASRERADTQYF,TGCAGTGCTAGCCGGGAGCGGGCAGATACGCAGTATTTT
TRBV20-1,NA,NA,TRBJ2-3,CSATTLADTQYF,TGCAGTGCCACGACCTTGGCAGATACGCAGTATTTT
TRBV6-1,few,NA,TRBJ1-1,CASSTGTVTEAFF,TGTGCCAGCAGCACCGGTACAGTTACTGAAGCTTTCTTT
TRBV6-2/TRBV6-3,NA,TRBD1,TRBJ2-2,CASRLGQGWTGELFF,TGTGCCAGCAGACTGGGACAGGGGTGGACCGGGGAGCTGTTTTTT
TRBV20-1,NA,NA,TRBJ1-1,CSVLSTRNTEAFF,TGCAGTGTTCTATCAACCCGGAACACTGAAGCTTTCTTT
TRBV7-6,NA,TRBD2,TRBJ2-7,CASSLLLAGVDEQYF,TGTGCCAGCAGCCTCCTTCTAGCGGGAGTCGACGAGCAGTACTTC
TRBV7-6,NA,TRBD2,TRBJ2-5,CASSPLTSGGGTQYF,TGTGCCAGCAGCCCGCTCACTAGCGGAGGGGGGACCCAGTACTTC
TRBV11-2,few,TRBD1,TRBJ2-6,CASSLDPAGGLSGANVLTF,TGTGCCAGCAGCTTAGATCCCGCAGGGGGCCTCTCTGGGGCCAACGTCCTGACTTTC
TRBV19,NA,NA,TRBJ2-3,CASHNRRGKDTQYF,TGTGCCAGCCATAATCGTAGAGGGAAAGATACGCAGTATTTT
TRBV6-2/TRBV6-3,NA,TRBD1,TRBJ1-5,CASSYRAGRDRGPYSNQPQHF,TGTGCCAGCAGTTACCGAGCGGGCCGGGACAGGGGCCCTTATAGCAATCAGCCCCAGCATTTT
TRBV11-2,few,NA,TRBJ2-7,CASSLVGAGSYEQYF,TGTGCCAGCAGCTTAGTGGGGGCAGGGTCCTACGAGCAGTACTTC
TRBV27,NA,NA,TRBJ2-7,CASSLTSQTYEQYF,TGTGCCAGCAGTTTAACCAGTCAAACCTACGAGCAGTACTTC
TRBV20-1,NA,TRBD1,TRBJ1-2,CSAMGTGTVSAYGYTF,TGCAGTGCTATGGGGACAGGGACAGTGTCCGCTTATGGCTACACCTTC
TRBV27,few,NA,TRBJ1-4,CASSPRSQISGEKLFF,TGTGCCAGCAGTCCCCGGTCCCAAATCAGCGGTGAAAAACTGTTTTTT
TRBV10-3,few,TRBD1,TRBJ2-1,CASQTGELQNEQFF,TGTGCCAGCCAAACAGGGGAATTGCAGAATGAGCAGTTCTTC
TRBV12-3/TRBV12-4,few,TRBD2,TRBJ2-2,CASSQRTSGRARKNTGELFF,TGTGCCAGCAGTCAACGGACTAGCGGGAGGGCAAGGAAGAACACCGGGGAGCTGTTTTTT
TRBV6-1,few,NA,TRBJ1-1,CASRFPVEHGNTEAFF,TGTGCCAGCAGGTTCCCCGTGGAGCATGGGAACACTGAAGCTTTCTTT